Following are 21 T cell receptor beta chains from one sample sequenced in a study of blood T cell repertoires in COVID-19. Libraries were prepared by immunoSEQ multiplex PCR; TCRdb keeps only in-frame clonotypes and omits some of them. The sample has fewer than 250,000 clones, nearly 95% seen once. The specimen sequenced was peripheral blood. The receptors were gathered from a man under 40 with COVID-19, enrolled during active disease.

CDR3 sequence: CASRGPDREGAFF. The DNA for the CDR3 is TGTGCCAGCAGGGGCCCAGACAGGGAAGGAGCTTTCTTT. The rearrangement links TRBV13 to TRBJ1-1; 7 bases line up with TRBD1. Per germline, CDR1 PRHDT and CDR2 FYEKMQ (reference sequence). The CDR3 is 13 amino acids. With V trimmed by 6 bases and J by 10 bases, 11 bases remained unmatched.

This sequence joins TRBV6-2 or TRBV6-3 and TRBJ1-2; no firm D call. With 5 bases removed from V and 10 bases from J, the gap between germline ends came to 11 bases. Per the germline V gene, CDR1 is MNHEY and CDR2 is SVGEGT. The CDR3 is made up of 11 amino acids. CDR3 in amino acids: CASSAVFAYTF. In nucleotides, the CDR3 is TGTGCCAGCAGTGCGGTCTTCGCCTACACCTTC.

This clone was seen only a few times. V usage is TRBV3-1 (or the pseudogene TRBV3-2) and J usage is TRBJ1-1; perhaps TRBD1 as D (5 bases). The CDR3 spans 16 residues. V lost 2 bases and J 0 bases, leaving 13 bases between the germline ends. Germline V gives CDR1 LGHDT, CDR2 YNNKEL (reference sequence). CDR3 loop: CASSQPTGELNTEAFF. The CDR3 DNA reads as TGTGCCAGCAGCCAACCCACGGGGGAACTGAACACTGAAGCTTTCTTT.

The V call is TRBV6-5, the J call TRBJ1-1; D remains ambiguous. The CDR3 totals 13 residues. V was shortened by 4 bases and J by 1 base, with 7 bases between the two germline ends. From germline, CDR1 is MNHEY and CDR2 SVGAGI. CDR3: CASSSPKNTEAFF. In DNA, the CDR3 is TGTGCCAGCAGTTCCCCCAAGAACACTGAAGCTTTCTTT.

The CDR3, as DNA: TGTGCCAGCAGCCCTCTCCGGGGCGAGCAGTACTTC. Translating it yields CASSPLRGEQYF. V is TRBV3-1 (or the pseudogene TRBV3-2) and J is TRBJ2-7, with D perhaps TRBD2 (5 bases). The CDR3 covers 12 residues. The germline V and J ends were trimmed by 4 bases and 6 bases, with 10 bases remaining between them. Germline loops: CDR1 LGHDT, CDR2 YNNKEL (reference sequence).

The J gene is TRBJ1-4, the V gene TRBV5-1, with a possible D match to TRBD1 (5 bases). The CDR3 length is 14 residues. CDR1 is SGHRS, CDR2 YFSETQ, per germline. Deletions cut 4 bases from V and 0 bases from J, with 7 bases between. The CDR3 nucleotides are TGCGCCAGCAGCCCGGGGGCAACTAATGAAAAACTGTTTTTT. Residues: CASSPGATNEKLFF.

The chain joins TRBV19 to TRBJ1-3, with D possibly TRBD1 on 5 matching bases. The CDR3 length is 14 residues. V dropped 6 bases and J dropped 4 bases, with 13 bases sitting between them. Germline V gene lookup returns CDR1 LNHDA and CDR2 SQIVND (reference sequence). CDR3 in DNA: TGTGCCAGTAGATCGACAGCCGGCGGAAACACCATATATTTT. This codes for CASRSTAGGNTIYF.

The CDR3 bases are TGTGCCATTCTCACAGGGAGAGGTGGAAACACCATATATTTT. Its protein is CAILTGRGGNTIYF. The chain uses TRBV10-3 and TRBJ1-3, with D perhaps TRBD1 (6 bases). This CDR3 comprises 14 residues. The germline V and J ends were trimmed by 9 bases and 3 bases, with 15 bases remaining between them. Germline V CDR1 and CDR2: ENHRY, SYGVKD.

The rearrangement uses TRBV5-4 and TRBJ1-2; no firm D call. Germline CDR1 and CDR2: SGHNT and YYREEE (reference sequence). The CDR3 is 14 amino acids. V was shortened by 0 bases and J by 2 bases, with 8 bases between the two germline ends. In DNA, the CDR3 is TGTGCCAGCAGCTTGGATACCCGGAACTATGGCTACACCTTC. Translating gives CASSLDTRNYGYTF.

The CDR3 bases are TGTGCCAGCAGACGACCCGGGTCTAGCGGGGGGTACAATGAGCAGTTCTTC. Its protein is CASRRPGSSGGYNEQFF. V and J are TRBV25-1 and TRBJ2-1, with 11 bases lining up with TRBD2. CDR3 length equals 17 residues. Germline loops: CDR1 MGHDK, CDR2 SYGVNS. The V segment lost 6 bases and the J segment 4 bases; nucleotides outside the gene matches: 11. Using reference TRBV25-1 and TRBJ2-1 for the parts outside the CDR3, the full variable domain is EADIYQTPRYLVIGTGKKITLECSQTMGHDKMYWYQQDPGMELHLIHYSYGVNSTEKGDLSSESTVSRIRTEHFPLTLESARPSHTSQYLCASRRPGSSGGYNEQFFGPGTRLTVL.

Written as DNA, the CDR3 is TGTGCCACCCTGGGCAGAGGGTACGAGCAGTACTTC. It specifies CATLGRGYEQYF. The chain joins TRBV15 to TRBJ2-7; tentatively, D is TRBD2 (5 bases). The germline V gene encodes CDR1 LNHNV and CDR2 YYDKDF (reference sequence). This CDR3 is 12 amino acids long. V was shortened by 8 bases and J by 4 bases, with 12 bases between the two germline ends.

The V call is TRBV6-5, the J call TRBJ2-1; possible D gene TRBD1, 6 bases. The germline CDR1 and CDR2 sequences are MNHEY and SVGAGI. V shed 6 bases and J shed 6 bases, with 18 bases lying between them. CDR3 length: 15 amino acids. Here the CDR3 reads CASRAYRERVNEQFF. Here the CDR3 DNA reads TGTGCCAGCAGGGCTTACAGGGAGAGAGTCAATGAGCAGTTCTTC.

The chain links TRBV3-1 (or the pseudogene TRBV3-2) to TRBJ1-6; 9 bases agree with TRBD1. Germline V CDR1 and CDR2: LGHDT, YNNKEL (reference sequence). The CDR3 length is 16 residues. Trimming took 4 bases from V and 4 from J; bases not matched to a gene: 5. The DNA of the CDR3 is TGTGCCAGCAGCCGCGGACAGGGGTCGTATAATTCACCCCTCCACTTT. Its translation: CASSRGQGSYNSPLHF.

This chain connects TRBV5-1 to TRBJ2-7, with TRBD1 identical over 8 bases. With 4 bases clipped from V and 0 bases from J, the junction kept 3 bases outside the gene matches. This CDR3 region has 14 residues. Germline CDR1 and CDR2: SGHRS and YFSETQ. CDR3 in DNA: TGCGCCAGCAGCCGGGACAGGTCCTCCTACGAGCAGTACTTC. Translating gives CASSRDRSSYEQYF.

This clone showed up just once. This chain links TRBV3-1 (or the pseudogene TRBV3-2) with TRBJ2-7, with 8 bases identical to TRBD1. This CDR3 region has 11 residues. V lost 5 bases, J lost 13 bases, and 7 bases stayed unmatched. Germline V gene lookup returns CDR1 LGHDT and CDR2 YNNKEL (reference sequence). The CDR3 DNA reads as TGTGCCAGCAGCGTAAGGACAGGGACTTACTTC. It translates to CASSVRTGTYF.

V usage is TRBV25-1 and J usage is TRBJ1-4; D unresolved. The CDR3 runs 14 residues. Germline CDR1 reads MGHDK; CDR2 reads SYGVNS. The germline V and J ends were trimmed by 1 base and 4 bases, with 7 bases remaining between them. The CDR3 loop is CASSELGSNEKLFF. The CDR3 coding sequence is TGTGCCAGCAGTGAATTGGGGAGTAATGAAAAACTGTTTTTT.

The chain uses TRBV3-1 (or the pseudogene TRBV3-2) and TRBJ1-6; D not resolved. Trimming removed 2 bases at V and 0 bases at J, with 14 bases between. This CDR3 has 18 residues. Looked up from germline, CDR1 is LGHDT and CDR2 is YNNKEL (reference sequence). The CDR3 sequence: CASSQRPIGSSYNSPLHF. The CDR3 coding sequence is TGTGCCAGCAGCCAACGCCCGATTGGGAGCTCCTATAATTCACCCCTCCACTTT.

This sequence joins TRBV19 and TRBJ1-3; 7 bases are a match to TRBD1. The germline CDR1 and CDR2 sequences are LNHDA and SQIVND (reference sequence). J lost 4 bases, V lost 7 bases, and 19 bases had no gene match. The CDR3 totals 18 residues. The CDR3 bases are TGTGCCAGTACCAAAATAGAACCTACAGGGGTTGCCGGAAACACCATATATTTT. Its translation: CASTKIEPTGVAGNTIYF.

The V call is TRBV19, the J call TRBJ1-5, with 11 positions matching TRBD1. V shed 5 bases, J shed 6 bases, and the junction held 6 bases outside the gene matches. This CDR3 has 15 amino acids. Germline CDR1 and CDR2: LNHDA and SQIVND (reference sequence). CDR3 DNA: TGTGCCAGTAGTCTCCGGGACAGGGGGAGTCAGCCCCAGCATTTT. It is translated as CASSLRDRGSQPQHF.

The chain joins TRBV11-2 to TRBJ2-4; 8 bases are a match to TRBD2. The CDR3 has 15 amino acids. The germline V gene encodes CDR1 SGHAT and CDR2 FQNNGV. Germline trimming cut 0 bases from V and 5 bases from J; bases unmatched to any gene: 3. DNA of the CDR3: TGTGCCAGCAGCTTAGATGGGACTAGTCAAAACATTCAGTACTTC. This gives the protein CASSLDGTSQNIQYF. Based on the CDR3 plus reference TRBV11-2 and TRBJ2-4, the full variable domain is EAGVAQSPRYKIIEKRQSVAFWCNPISGHATLYWYQQILGQGPKLLIQFQNNGVVDDSQLPKDRFSAERLKGVDSTLKIQPAKLEDSAVYLCASSLDGTSQNIQYFGAGTRLSVL.

The chain has TRBV5-1 and TRBJ2-2; D is possibly TRBD1 (6 bases). The V and J ends lost 1 base and 1 base respectively, with 14 bases between them. This CDR3 region has 17 residues. Per the germline V gene, CDR1 is SGHRS and CDR2 is YFSETQ. DNA for the CDR3: TGCGCCAGCAGCTTGCTTTTTTTGGACAGGAACACCGGGGAGCTGTTTTTT. Translating it yields CASSLLFLDRNTGELFF.